The 22 T cell receptor beta chains given below trace back to one sample, sequenced in a study of cytomegalovirus exposure and HLA in healthy donors. Assay used: immunoSEQ multiplex PCR; TCRdb lists only in-frame clones, some missing. The top ten clones hold about 2.9% of a sample with over 200,000 clones, 88% of them seen once. The sequencing input was PBMCs. These receptors originate from a woman under 30 in good health and CMV-seronegative.

The rearrangement uses TRBV19 and TRBJ1-5; 10 nucleotides agree with TRBD1. Germline V CDR1 and CDR2: LNHDA, SQIVND (reference sequence). This CDR3 region has 15 residues. V was clipped by 3 bases and J by 5 bases; unmatched bases: 4. For the CDR3, the DNA is TGTGCCAGTAGTATCCTTGGGACAGGGGATCAGCCCCAGCATTTT. Amino acid sequence: CASSILGTGDQPQHF. The full variable domain, with the rest looked up from reference TRBV19 and TRBJ1-5, is DGGITQSPKYLFRKEGQNVTLSCEQNLNHDAMYWYRQDPGQGLRLIYYSQIVNDFQKGDIAEGYSVSREKKESFPLTVTSAQKNPTAFYLCASSILGTGDQPQHFGDGTRLSIL.

The chain combines TRBV7-8 with TRBJ2-3; 9 nucleotides align to TRBD2. With V trimmed by 5 bases and J by 4 bases, 7 bases remained unmatched. There are 15 residues in the CDR3. Germline V gives CDR1 SGHVS, CDR2 FQNEAQ. The CDR3 spells CASSALAGSADTQYF. DNA for the CDR3: TGTGCCAGCAGCGCTCTAGCGGGAAGCGCAGATACGCAGTATTTT. The entire variable domain, with the rest obtained from reference TRBV7-8 and TRBJ2-3, is as follows: GAGVSQSPRYKVAKRGQDVALRCDPISGHVSLFWYQQALGQGPEFLTYFQNEAQLDKSGLPSDRFFAERPEGSVSTLKIQRTQQEDSAVYLCASSALAGSADTQYFGPGTRLTVL.

On this clone itself: Germline is not matched at one junction end, which may reflect a read error. The gene calls are TRBV7-9 and TRBJ2-7, with 9 bases that match TRBD2. Germline V CDR1 and CDR2: SEHNR, FQNEAQ (reference sequence). The CDR3 extends over 15 amino acids. Here the CDR3 DNA reads TGTGCCAGCAGCACAACCGGGACTAGCTGGGGCGAGCAGTATTTC. Its translation is CASSTTGTSWGEQYF.

V is TRBV27 and J is TRBJ2-6, with D possibly matching TRBD1 (5 bases). Germline lookup yields CDR1 MNHEY and CDR2 SMNVEV (reference sequence). V lost 5 bases to trimming and J lost 4 bases, with 18 bases between them. The CDR3 loop spans 17 amino acids. The CDR3 region has the DNA TGTGCCAGCAGTGTCCGACCAGGGTCTGGAGGGGCCAACGTCCTGACTTTC. This sequence encodes CASSVRPGSGGANVLTF.

This rearrangement joins TRBV29-1 to TRBJ2-1; D perhaps matches TRBD2 (6 bases). This CDR3 spans 13 amino acids. V lost 7 bases and J lost 4, with 14 bases in between. The germline V gene encodes CDR1 SQVTM and CDR2 ANQGSEA. CDR3 in DNA: TGCAGCGGCCTAGGCGGGAAGTACAATGAGCAGTTCTTC. Translated: CSGLGGKYNEQFF.

The chain links TRBV6-5 to TRBJ2-3, with TRBD2 identical over 15 bases. The J segment lost 5 bases and the V segment lost 6 bases, leaving 3 bases of the junction unmatched. Germline-derived CDR1 and CDR2 are MNHEY and SVGAGI. The CDR3 is 15 residues long. In nucleotides, the CDR3 is TGTGCCAGCAGGGGACTAGCGGGAGGAGAAGATACGCAGTATTTT. Translating gives CASRGLAGGEDTQYF.

The chain uses TRBV7-6 and TRBJ2-5, with TRBD2 identical over 12 bases. CDR1 SGHVS and CDR2 FNYEAQ come from the germline V gene. This CDR3 spans 15 amino acids. V was pared by 5 bases and J by 5 bases, with 6 bases of the junction left unmatched. DNA of the CDR3: TGTGCCAGCAGCGATCTAGCGGGAGGGTTGGAGACCCAGTACTTC. It specifies CASSDLAGGLETQYF.

This clone was detected once. This chain joins TRBV28 and TRBJ2-3; no firm D call. Deletions cut 1 base from V and 4 bases from J, with 21 bases between. The germline V gene has CDR1 MDHEN and CDR2 SYDVKM. The CDR3 has 18 amino acids. CDR3 amino acids: CASSLFPLLGPWSDTQYF. DNA for the CDR3: TGTGCCAGCAGTTTATTTCCCCTTCTAGGTCCGTGGTCAGATACGCAGTATTTT.

This clone occurred a few times. V and J are TRBV5-4 and TRBJ1-2; 8 nucleotides match TRBD1. The V and J ends lost 3 bases and 7 bases, in that order; junction bases with no gene match: 2. Germline V gene data show CDR1 as SGHNT and CDR2 as YYREEE (reference sequence). This CDR3 is built from 12 residues. The CDR3 bases are TGTGCCAGCAGCTGGACAGGGTTTGGCTACACCTTC. Amino acids: CASSWTGFGYTF.

The J gene is TRBJ2-3, the V gene TRBV4-3, with TRBD1 as a possible D gene (5 bases). Per germline, CDR1 LGHNA and CDR2 YSLEER. The CDR3 spans 16 residues. V gave up 1 base and J gave up 4 bases, with 15 bases separating them. The CDR3 DNA reads TGCGCCAGCAGCCAAGTCTCTGAATGGGGCCCAGATACGCAGTATTTT. Protein sequence: CASSQVSEWGPDTQYF.

This chain links TRBV28 with TRBJ2-1; 12 bases align to TRBD2. The CDR3 spans 16 residues. With 2 bases clipped from V and 4 bases from J, the junction kept 3 bases outside the gene matches. Germline assignment: CDR1 MDHEN and CDR2 SYDVKM. CDR3 sequence: CASSLDLAGGYNEQFF. DNA for the CDR3: TGTGCCAGCAGTTTAGATCTAGCGGGAGGGTACAATGAGCAGTTCTTC.

J is TRBJ1-2 and V is TRBV29-1, with 7 bases identical to TRBD1. Trimming cost V 4 bases and J 5 bases; bases outside gene matches: 10. This CDR3 is 14 amino acids long. Germline V gives CDR1 SQVTM, CDR2 ANQGSEA. The CDR3 nucleotides are TGCAGCGTTGTAGCAGTTGACAGGGTGTATGGCTACACCTTC. This codes for CSVVAVDRVYGYTF. The variable domain in full, with the rest retrieved from reference TRBV29-1 and TRBJ1-2, is SAVISQKPSRDICQRGTSLTIQCQVDSQVTMMFWYRQQPGQSLTLIATANQGSEATYESGFVIDKFPISRPNLTFSTLTVSNMSPEDSSIYLCSVVAVDRVYGYTFGSGTRLTVV.

V and J are TRBV28 and TRBJ2-1; 7 bases line up with TRBD2. CDR1 MDHEN and CDR2 SYDVKM come from the germline V gene. The junction had 3 bases not matched to a gene; V was cut back by 4 bases and J by 0 bases. The CDR3 runs to 15 residues. The CDR3 coding sequence is TGTGCCAGCAGTTCTAGCGGTAGCTCCTACAATGAGCAGTTCTTC. As protein: CASSSSGSSYNEQFF.

In DNA form, the CDR3 reads TGTGCCACCAGCGACGGGACTAGCGGCTACAATGAGCAGTTCTTC. Its protein product is CATSDGTSGYNEQFF. V is TRBV15 and J is TRBJ2-1, with 11 bases fitting TRBD2. The CDR3 extends over 15 amino acids. Germline V lookup: CDR1 LNHNV, CDR2 YYDKDF (reference sequence). The J segment lost 3 bases and the V segment lost 5 bases, leaving 3 bases of the junction unmatched.

This chain joins TRBV9 and TRBJ2-1, with 7 bases that match TRBD2. V shed 0 bases, J shed 0 bases, and the junction held 9 bases outside the gene matches. The CDR3 has 18 residues. The germline gives CDR1 SGDLS, CDR2 YYNGEE. The CDR3 loop reads CASSVDPSGTSSYNEQFF. DNA of the CDR3: TGTGCCAGCAGCGTAGACCCTAGCGGTACAAGCTCCTACAATGAGCAGTTCTTC.

In DNA, the CDR3 is TGTGCCAGTAGGTCCTCAGGGTACGAGCAGTACTTC. Protein sequence: CASRSSGYEQYF. V gene TRBV28 combines with J gene TRBJ2-7; D is perhaps TRBD1 (5 bases). The CDR3 has 12 residues. Germline loops: CDR1 MDHEN, CDR2 SYDVKM. Trimming removed 9 bases from V and 4 bases from J, with 13 bases in between.

This clone appeared once. The chain links TRBV5-1 to TRBJ2-3; the match to TRBD2 covers 15 bases. V was clipped by 4 bases and J by 5 bases; unmatched bases: 8. Germline CDR1 reads SGHRS; CDR2 reads YFSETQ. The CDR3 covers 17 residues. CDR3 sequence reads: CASSPGTSGRYGDTQYF. The CDR3 DNA sequence: TGCGCCAGCAGCCCCGGGACTAGCGGGAGGTACGGAGATACGCAGTATTTT.

The J gene is TRBJ2-2, the V gene TRBV27; D gene unclear. The CDR3 covers 15 residues. The V gene's germline CDR1 is MNHEY and CDR2 SMNVEV (reference sequence). V lost 4 bases and J lost 3, with 12 bases in between. The CDR3 loop is CASSSNSLDTGELFF. Here the CDR3 DNA reads TGTGCCAGCAGTTCCAACTCCTTAGACACCGGGGAGCTGTTTTTT.

The sample holds one count of this clone. The chain joins TRBV28 to TRBJ1-2; weak D call: TRBD1 (5 bases). The CDR3 runs 14 residues. Germline V CDR1 and CDR2: MDHEN, SYDVKM. Trimming shortened V by 3 bases and J by 4 bases, and 12 bases separated the two germline ends. The CDR3 spells CASSLGSGAYGYTF. The CDR3 region has the DNA TGTGCCAGCAGTTTGGGCAGTGGGGCCTATGGCTACACCTTC.

The V gene is TRBV6-5, the J gene TRBJ2-7; 7 nucleotides match TRBD2. J was trimmed by 2 bases and V by 6 bases; bases with no gene match: 4. CDR1 and CDR2 from the germline V gene are MNHEY and SVGAGI. CDR3 length equals 13 residues. The CDR3 loop reads CASSGSGTYEQYF. In DNA form, the CDR3 reads TGTGCCAGCAGCGGAAGCGGGACCTACGAGCAGTACTTC.

The chain is built from TRBV19 and TRBJ2-7; D might be TRBD2 (5 bases). The CDR3 sequence is 12 residues long. Germline lookup yields CDR1 LNHDA and CDR2 SQIVND (reference sequence). V lost 6 bases, J lost 3 bases, and 9 bases lay in between. The CDR3 sequence is CASRNSDYEQYF. DNA of the CDR3: TGTGCCAGTAGAAATAGCGACTACGAGCAGTACTTC.

The chain employs TRBV10-3 and TRBJ2-1, with D uncertain. CDR1 ENHRY and CDR2 SYGVKD come from the germline V gene. V gave up 6 bases and J gave up 4 bases, with 7 bases separating them. The CDR3 is 12 amino acids. This CDR3 is CAISEQYNEQFF. The CDR3 nucleotides are TGTGCCATCAGCGAACAGTACAATGAGCAGTTCTTC.